This T cell receptor (beta chain) originates from a study of blood T cell repertoires in COVID-19 (dated by TCRdb to 2018 to 2021). At the level of the whole study: Collaborator samples came from the United States, Italy and Spain and covered acute and convalescent phases of COVID-19. Sample metadata almost always included a de-identified subject ID, COVID-19 status, age in years and sex. Samples were obtained from the ongoing ImmuneRACE study (first 160 participants) and from over a thousand subjects provided by 6 global collaborators. A freely available public database, intended as a resource for researchers studying the immune response to SARS-CoV-2, is where the repertoires were released. The dataset comprised deeply sampled blood TCRbeta repertoires from subjects exposed to, actively infected with, or recovered from COVID-19. The prospective study material was composed of cDNA or gDNA derived from T cells, B-cell-depleted T cells, or PBMCs. HLA class I and class II types, where available, came from metadata supplied by the sample provider rather than from assay-based typing. The investigation overall reported the following: Clinical and demographic metadata were provided uncurated, with the amount varying by source and participant.

V drops 4 bases and J drops 0 bases, leaving 12 bases in between. The germline V gene gives CDR1 as MGHRA and CDR2 as YSYEKL. Including cysteine and phenylalanine, the CDR3 has 15 amino acids. The entry retains the CDR3 DNA only, 45 bases that are in frame from base 1. The immunoSEQ Assay, a bias-controlled multiplex PCR, was used to amplify TCRbeta CDR3 regions from genomic DNA. Regarding the original processing steps: The number of nucleated cells in each sample was estimated from the amplification of reference gene primers within the assay. To quantify the absolute abundance of each unique TCRbeta CDR3 rearrangement, sequence reads were collapsed and filtered. For each sample, productive Simpson clonality was calculated as the square root of Simpson's diversity index over productive rearrangements. TCRdb took over this immuneACCESS table, retaining in-frame rearrangements with V and J assigned. Such tables are incomplete; in checked studies, under half of the missing clones stem from an unresolved V gene, and the remainder is unexplained. V and J calls plus clone size are reproduced from that table; the DNA served to infer D and trimming. This sample has over 200,000 clones in its table, and about 83% of those were observed once. In total, the top ten clones hold about 2.5% of the sample.

Collaborating institutions collected whole blood in K2EDTA tubes following their own protocols. For TCRbeta analysis, collaborator samples were shipped as frozen whole blood, as isolated PBMCs, or as DNA extracted from either sample type. In the case of this clone: Its antigen is still unknown. Base-call qualities are not available, and no considerably larger clone is one nucleotide away.

The receptor was derived from a woman in her forties with active or convalescent COVID-19. Material: peripheral blood. The chain links TRBV4-1 with TRBJ1-2; the D segment could be TRBD1, given 5 matching bases. The CDR3 region: CASSLEGRANYGYTF. The sequenced DNA is TGCGCCAGCAGCCTAGAGGGGAGAGCTAACTATGGCTACACCTTC.